Listed here are 30 T cell receptor beta chains from one sample, sequenced in a study of siplizumab effects on memory and regulatory T cells. Libraries were prepared by immunoSEQ multiplex PCR; TCRdb keeps only in-frame clonotypes and omits some of them. The table includes 95,000 to 130,000 clones, 90% to 95% detected once. Sample: non-Treg CD4+ T cells sorted from blood. The receptor set was obtained from a human donor in good health.

The chain links TRBV10-3 to TRBJ2-3; 11 bases map to TRBD1. Per germline, CDR1 ENHRY and CDR2 SYGVKD. This CDR3 has 14 residues. Unmatched junction bases numbered 5, after V lost 4 bases and J lost 8 bases. In DNA, the CDR3 is TGTGCCATCAGTGTAGGGACAGGGGGTACTACGCAGTATTTT. It is translated as CAISVGTGGTTQYF.

The chain carries TRBV7-2 and TRBJ2-1; D is ambiguous. The CDR3 loop spans 15 amino acids. V shed 0 bases and J shed 7 bases, with 13 bases lying between them. Per germline, CDR1 SGHTA and CDR2 FQGNSA. CDR3 region: CASSLALRRVNEQFF. The CDR3 bases are TGTGCCAGCAGCTTAGCGCTCCGTAGGGTTAATGAGCAGTTCTTC.

The CDR3 region is CASSRGLARSYEQYF. The CDR3 nucleotides read TGTGCCAGCAGTAGGGGACTAGCGAGGTCCTACGAGCAGTACTTC. The chain links TRBV6-5 to TRBJ2-7; the match to TRBD2 covers 10 bases. The CDR3 spans 15 residues. Germline V lookup: CDR1 MNHEY, CDR2 SVGAGI. Losses at the gene ends were 5 bases for V and 1 base for J; bases not matched to a gene: 5.

The V call is TRBV6-6, the J call TRBJ2-3; possibly TRBD2 for D (6 bases). This CDR3 spans 12 amino acids. The germline V gene has CDR1 MNHNY and CDR2 SVGAGI (reference sequence). Trimming removed 6 bases from V and 8 bases from J, with 12 bases in between. The CDR3 region has the DNA TGTGCCAGCAGCCCAGGAGGGCGTACGCAGTATTTT. Amino acids: CASSPGGRTQYF.

This rearrangement joins TRBV19 to TRBJ1-2; 11 bases match TRBD1. V was pared by 5 bases and J by 8 bases, with 7 bases of the junction left unmatched. The germline gives CDR1 LNHDA, CDR2 SQIVND (reference sequence). This CDR3 has 14 amino acids. The CDR3 coding sequence is TGTGCCAGTAGTGCGGGACAGGGGGTGAACGGCTACACCTTC. This codes for CASSAGQGVNGYTF.

J is TRBJ2-7 and V is TRBV6-5; the match to TRBD1 covers 7 bases. The CDR3 totals 15 residues. Looked up from germline, CDR1 is MNHEY and CDR2 is SVGAGI. V shed 2 bases and J 6 bases; nucleotides not matched to a gene: 10. CDR3 amino acids: CASSYQPTTGLEQYF. The CDR3 nucleotides are TGTGCCAGCAGTTACCAGCCAACGACAGGGCTCGAGCAGTACTTC.

The CDR3 loop is CASGLVLGDRGTLGGNTIYF. The CDR3 coding sequence is TGTGCTAGTGGTTTGGTACTAGGAGACAGGGGAACTTTGGGGGGAAACACCATATATTTT. V usage is TRBV12-5 and J usage is TRBJ1-3; TRBD1 matches at 8 bases. The CDR3 is made up of 20 amino acids. V shed 0 bases, J shed 4 bases, and the junction held 17 bases outside the gene matches. Germline loops: CDR1 LGHNT, CDR2 FRNRAP.

The chain has TRBV6-5 and TRBJ1-2; 7 positions agree with TRBD1. V lost 5 bases to trimming and J lost 1 base; unmatched junction nucleotides: 4. Germline lookup yields CDR1 MNHEY and CDR2 SVGAGI. This CDR3 region has 14 residues. CDR3 in DNA: TGTGCCAGCAGTCACGGGACAGTTAACTATGGCTACACCTTC. As protein: CASSHGTVNYGYTF.

Only a few counts were recorded for this clone. V is TRBV2 and J is TRBJ2-3; 9 nucleotides line up with TRBD1. The CDR3 spans 14 residues. Germline lookup yields CDR1 SNHLY and CDR2 FYNNEI. The V segment lost 6 bases and the J segment 2 bases; nucleotides outside the gene matches: 3. The CDR3: CASRDRGSTDTQYF. CDR3 nucleotides: TGTGCCAGCAGGGACAGGGGATCCACAGATACGCAGTATTTT.

This sequence joins TRBV5-1 and TRBJ1-1, with D uncertain. In germline, CDR1 is SGHRS, CDR2 YFSETQ. V was clipped by 4 bases and J by 1 base, with 8 bases between them. CDR3 size: 13 residues. CDR3 in DNA: TGCGCCAGCAGCGACCAGGCGAACACTGAAGCTTTCTTT. Encoded protein: CASSDQANTEAFF.

This chain links TRBV19 with TRBJ2-5; 10 bases line up with TRBD2. Unmatched junction bases numbered 5, after V lost 3 bases and J lost 4 bases. The CDR3 has 15 amino acids. Germline V gives CDR1 LNHDA, CDR2 SQIVND (reference sequence). Here the CDR3 DNA reads TGTGCCAGTAGTATTGTAGCGGGAGGTTCAGAGACCCAGTACTTC. Amino acid sequence: CASSIVAGGSETQYF.

This clone is a singleton in its sample. The rearrangement links TRBV6-4 to TRBJ2-3, with 10 bases matching TRBD1. J gave up 1 base and V 10 bases, and 8 bases lay outside the gene matches. Germline V lookup: CDR1 MRHNA, CDR2 SNTAGT. This CDR3 is built from 15 residues. The CDR3 nucleotides read TGTGCCACCGCCCTTGGGACAGGGGGCACAGATACGCAGTATTTT. Translation: CATALGTGGTDTQYF.

The V gene is TRBV10-3, the J gene TRBJ1-5; perhaps TRBD1 as D (6 bases). The CDR3 is made up of 16 amino acids. V lost 0 bases and J lost 6, with 15 bases in between. CDR1 and CDR2 (germline): ENHRY, SYGVKD. The CDR3, as DNA: TGTGCCATCAGTGAGTCGGGGGCACCGAAGGGTCAGCCCCAGCATTTT. Translation gives CAISESGAPKGQPQHF.

V gene TRBV7-2 combines with J gene TRBJ1-1; TRBD1 aligns across 8 bases. The CDR3 has 16 amino acids. V shed 5 bases and J 3 bases; nucleotides not matched to a gene: 11. Germline loops: CDR1 SGHTA, CDR2 FQGNSA. CDR3 bases: TGTGCCAGCAGCCCTCAGACAGGGGCGGGGGACACTGAAGCTTTCTTT. It specifies CASSPQTGAGDTEAFF.

V gene TRBV12-5 combines with J gene TRBJ2-1; the D gene is possibly TRBD1 (5 bases). Deletions cut 4 bases from V and 12 bases from J, with 16 bases between. The CDR3 totals 13 residues. CDR1 and CDR2 (germline): LGHNT, FRNRAP. The CDR3 DNA is TGTGCTAGTGGTTCCCTAATGGGGCAGGGGCAGTTCTTC. This gives the protein CASGSLMGQGQFF.

The chain recombines TRBV7-3 with TRBJ2-6; D remains ambiguous. The CDR3 contains 18 residues. Germline values: CDR1 SGHTA, CDR2 FQGTGA. Trimming took 0 bases from V and 2 from J, leaving 14 bases between them. The CDR3 spells CASSLTMGYPPGANVLTF. In DNA, the CDR3 is TGTGCCAGCAGCTTAACGATGGGTTATCCGCCTGGGGCCAACGTCCTGACTTTC.

This clone has a single count. The chain employs TRBV2 and TRBJ1-6; 7 bases match TRBD1. Germline V gives CDR1 SNHLY, CDR2 FYNNEI. This CDR3 is 14 amino acids long. Trimming at V came to 7 bases and at J to 9 bases, leaving 9 bases not matched to a gene. CDR3 sequence (DNA): TGTGCCAGCATCGGGACAGTACGTGGTTCACCCCTCCACTTT. It specifies CASIGTVRGSPLHF.

The chain employs TRBV5-1 and TRBJ2-5, with D possibly TRBD1 on 6 matching bases. The CDR3 is 14 amino acids. Trimming pared 1 base from V and 5 bases from J, leaving 12 bases between. Germline CDR1 SGHRS, CDR2 YFSETQ. The CDR3 DNA reads as TGCGCCAGCAGCTTGCTGGGGGCGGAGGAGACCCAGTACTTC. It translates to CASSLLGAEETQYF.

This clone was recorded only once. The CDR3 DNA is TGCGCCAGCAGCCATATTATCGGGGAGCTGTTTTTT. Translated: CASSHIIGELFF. The rearrangement links TRBV4-1 to TRBJ2-2, with no clear D. Trimming removed 3 bases at V and 7 bases at J, with 6 bases between. The CDR3 totals 12 residues. CDR1 and CDR2 (germline): MGHRA, YSYEKL.

This clone was seen just once. In DNA form, the CDR3 reads TGTGCCAGCAGTGAAGGGCAGTTTTACATCTACGAGCAGTACTTC. Translated: CASSEGQFYIYEQYF. J is TRBJ2-7 and V is TRBV2; D call uncertain. CDR3 size: 15 residues. Trimming cost V 1 base and J 3 bases, with 13 bases left between them. Germline V gene lookup returns CDR1 SNHLY and CDR2 FYNNEI.

The chain has TRBV29-1 and TRBJ2-3; 8 positions agree with TRBD2. CDR3 size: 13 residues. Germline CDR1 SQVTM, CDR2 ANQGSEA. After removal of 4 bases from V and 1 base from J, the junction contained 1 base not matched to a gene. Here the CDR3 DNA reads TGCAGCGTTGTGCGGGGGGGCACAGATACGCAGTATTTT. Amino acids: CSVVRGGTDTQYF.

This rearrangement joins TRBV2 to TRBJ1-5; D uncertain. The CDR3 contains 14 residues. V lost 1 base and J lost 7, with 11 bases in between. Germline-derived CDR1 and CDR2 are SNHLY and FYNNEI. The CDR3 spells CASSEVASFQPQHF. The CDR3 nucleotides read TGTGCCAGCAGTGAAGTGGCCAGCTTCCAGCCCCAGCATTTT.

The genes are TRBV6-5 and TRBJ1-6; D is uncertain. The CDR3 totals 10 residues. CDR1 and CDR2 (germline): MNHEY, SVGAGI. Trimming shortened V by 10 bases and J by 14 bases, and 12 bases separated the two germline ends. The CDR3 is CANMDIALHF. The CDR3 region has the DNA TGTGCCAACATGGATATAGCCCTCCACTTT.

This clone was observed a single time. The rearrangement links TRBV19 to TRBJ2-7, with 10 bases fitting TRBD2. Trimming at V came to 3 bases and at J to 7 bases, leaving 9 bases not matched to a gene. Germline CDR1 LNHDA, CDR2 SQIVND (reference sequence). This CDR3 has 15 residues. The CDR3 reads CASSMISSGSGEQYF. The CDR3 DNA sequence: TGTGCCAGTAGTATGATTTCTAGCGGGAGTGGAGAGCAGTACTTC.

The chain combines TRBV10-3 with TRBJ2-2; 10 nucleotides match TRBD2. Germline loops: CDR1 ENHRY, CDR2 SYGVKD. V trimming: 6 bases; J trimming: 4 bases; junction bases outside the gene matches: 2. This CDR3 has 14 amino acids. DNA of the CDR3: TGTGCCATCAGGGCTAGCGGGAGCACCGGGGAGCTGTTTTTT. Translating gives CAIRASGSTGELFF.

The V gene is TRBV5-1, the J gene TRBJ2-1, with D possibly matching TRBD2 (6 bases). V dropped 0 bases and J dropped 6 bases, with 10 bases sitting between them. In germline, CDR1 is SGHRS, CDR2 YFSETQ. CDR3 length equals 14 residues. DNA for the CDR3: TGCGCCAGCAGCTTGGGTAGGGGAGGCAATGAGCAGTTCTTC. Translation gives CASSLGRGGNEQFF.

V usage is TRBV6-5 and J usage is TRBJ2-3; D assignment may be TRBD1 or TRBD2 (7 bases each). Deletions cut 6 bases from V and 3 bases from J, with 13 bases between. CDR3 length: 14 residues. The germline gives CDR1 MNHEY, CDR2 SVGAGI. CDR3 protein: CASSRQGGTDTQYF. CDR3 nucleotide sequence: TGTGCCAGCAGCCGACAGGGAGGGACAGATACGCAGTATTTT.

The chain combines TRBV2 with TRBJ1-2, with D perhaps TRBD1 (6 bases). V was shortened by 6 bases and J by 5 bases, with 16 bases between the two germline ends. This CDR3 has 14 residues. CDR1 and CDR2 from the germline V gene are SNHLY and FYNNEI. This CDR3 is CASSADSRPYGYTF. The CDR3 coding sequence is TGTGCCAGCAGCGCGGACAGTCGGCCTTATGGCTACACCTTC.

Note on this clone: Its ends do not fully match the called genes, so a read error is possible. The chain links TRBV18 to TRBJ2-7; unclear D gene. The germline V gene has CDR1 KGHSH and CDR2 LQKENI. The CDR3 is 12 amino acids. CDR3 sequence (DNA): TGTGCCAGCTCACCGGAAGCCGAAGCCCGGCACTTC. Its protein product is CASSPEAEARHF.

The rearrangement joins TRBV5-5 to TRBJ1-1, with 7 bases that match TRBD1. CDR1 is SGHKS, CDR2 YYEKEE, per germline (reference sequence). The V and J ends lost 4 bases and 0 bases, in that order; junction bases with no gene match: 9. The CDR3 covers 16 residues. CDR3 sequence reads: CASSVYGGQMNTEAFF. The CDR3 DNA is TGTGCCAGCAGCGTATATGGGGGACAGATGAACACTGAAGCTTTCTTT.